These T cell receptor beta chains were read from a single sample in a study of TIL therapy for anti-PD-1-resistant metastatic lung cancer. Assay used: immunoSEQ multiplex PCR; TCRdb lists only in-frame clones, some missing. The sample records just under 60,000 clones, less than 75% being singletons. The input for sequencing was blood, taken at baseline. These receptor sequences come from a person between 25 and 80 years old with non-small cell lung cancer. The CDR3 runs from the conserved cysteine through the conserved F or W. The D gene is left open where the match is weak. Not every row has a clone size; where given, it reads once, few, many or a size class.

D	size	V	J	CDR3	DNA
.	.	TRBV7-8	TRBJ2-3	CASSLVATRVVDTQYF	TGTGCCAGCAGCTTAGTAGCGACTAGGGTCGTAGATACGCAGTATTTT
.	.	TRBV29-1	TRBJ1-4	CSVEYSGAREKLFF	TGCAGCGTAGAGTATTCGGGGGCGCGTGAAAAACTGTTTTTT
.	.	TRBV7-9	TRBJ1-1	CASSPRGRDTEAFF	TGTGCCAGCAGCCCCAGGGGTAGGGACACTGAAGCTTTCTTT
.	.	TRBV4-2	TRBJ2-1	CASSQDLATLQYEQFF	TGTGCCAGCAGCCAAGATCTAGCGACTCTACAATATGAGCAGTTCTTC
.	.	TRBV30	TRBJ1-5	CAWSVQGQGSNQPQHF	TGTGCCTGGAGTGTACAAGGGCAGGGTAGCAATCAGCCCCAGCATTTT
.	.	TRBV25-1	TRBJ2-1	CASSGVPNEQFF	TGTGCCAGCAGTGGAGTTCCCAATGAGCAGTTCTTC
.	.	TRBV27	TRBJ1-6	CASHITGMGDSPLHF	TGTGCCAGCCATATAACAGGGATGGGGGATTCACCCCTCCACTTT
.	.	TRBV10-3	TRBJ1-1	CAISADWWSGNTEAFF	TGTGCCATCAGCGCTGATTGGTGGTCAGGGAACACTGAAGCTTTCTTT
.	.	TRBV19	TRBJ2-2	CASSKTGNTGELFF	TGTGCCAGTAGTAAGACAGGGAACACCGGGGAGCTGTTTTTT
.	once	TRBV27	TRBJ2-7	CASSLSVLDEQYF	TGTGCCAGCAGTTTATCCGTCTTGGACGAGCAGTACTTC
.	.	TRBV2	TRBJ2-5	CASSPMGEGTQYF	TGTGCCAGCAGCCCCATGGGAGAGGGGACCCAGTACTTC
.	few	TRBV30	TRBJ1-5	CAWSTGTSNQPQHF	TGTGCCTGGAGTACCGGGACCTCCAATCAGCCCCAGCATTTT
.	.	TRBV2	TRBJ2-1	CASKSRGYNEQFF	TGTGCCAGCAAATCACGAGGGTACAATGAGCAGTTCTTC
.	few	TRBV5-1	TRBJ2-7	CASSTGLLPYEQYF	TGCGCCAGCAGCACGGGACTGTTACCCTACGAGCAGTACTTC
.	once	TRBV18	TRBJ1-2	CASSLPDRNYGYTF	TGTGCCAGCTCACTACCCGACAGGAACTATGGCTACACCTTC
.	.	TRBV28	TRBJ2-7	CASSLGQRYEQYF	TGTGCCAGCAGTCTTGGACAGCGTTACGAGCAGTACTTC
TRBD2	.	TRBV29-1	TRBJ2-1	CSVEPSSGRAGEQFF	TGCAGCGTTGAGCCGAGCAGCGGGAGGGCGGGTGAGCAGTTCTTC
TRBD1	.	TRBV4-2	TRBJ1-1	CASSQDRVVGQGNTEAFF	TGTGCCAGCAGCCAAGATAGAGTCGTGGGACAGGGGAACACTGAAGCTTTCTTT
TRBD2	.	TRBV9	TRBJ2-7	CASSVGEKRGIAYEQYF	TGTGCCAGCAGCGTAGGGGAAAAGCGGGGGATTGCCTACGAGCAGTACTTC
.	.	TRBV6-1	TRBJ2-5	CASSEARDIETQYF	TGTGCCAGCAGTGAAGCTCGAGACATCGAGACCCAGTACTTC
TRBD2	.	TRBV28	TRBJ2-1	CASSLPLGGEFF	TGTGCCAGCAGTTTACCCCTGGGGGGGGAGTTCTTC
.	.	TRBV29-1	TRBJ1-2	CSVGSGSFSGGYTF	TGCAGCGTTGGATCGGGGTCTTTTTCGGGGGGCTACACCTTC
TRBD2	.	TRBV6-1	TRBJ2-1	CASRASGGSYNEQFF	TGTGCCAGCAGGGCTAGCGGGGGGTCCTACAATGAGCAGTTCTTC
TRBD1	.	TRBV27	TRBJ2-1	CASSLTGGIYNEQFF	TGTGCCAGCAGTCTAACAGGGGGGATCTACAATGAGCAGTTCTTC
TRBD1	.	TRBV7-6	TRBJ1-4	CASSFQGGTNEKLFF	TGTGCCAGCAGCTTCCAGGGGGGAACTAATGAAAAACTGTTTTTT
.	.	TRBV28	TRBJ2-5	CASTPPAQETQYF	TGTGCCAGCACCCCCCCCGCCCAAGAGACCCAGTACTTC
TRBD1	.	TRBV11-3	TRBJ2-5	CASSPSTGVETQYF	TGTGCCAGCAGCCCCTCGACAGGGGTGGAGACCCAGTACTTC
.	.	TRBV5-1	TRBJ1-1	CASSLAPPGVGMGEAFF	TGCGCCAGCAGCTTGGCCCCCCCAGGGGTGGGGATGGGTGAAGCTTTCTTT
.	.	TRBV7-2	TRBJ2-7	CASSPQSSSYEQYF	TGTGCCAGCAGCCCCCAGAGCAGTTCCTACGAGCAGTACTTC